These 7 T cell receptor beta chains came from one sample sequenced in a study of blood T cell repertoires in COVID-19. Data came from immunoSEQ multiplex PCR; TCRdb stores just in-frame clones and leaves some out. The sample holds hundreds of thousands of clones, around 86% seen once. Specimen: PBMCs or T cells enriched from blood (not recorded which). The receptors shown here come from a man aged 35 to 55 who had recovered from COVID-19.

The chain carries TRBV5-1 and TRBJ1-4; TRBD1 aligns across 9 bases. The CDR3 spans 15 residues. The germline V gene has CDR1 SGHRS and CDR2 YFSETQ. Trimming took 3 bases from V and 5 from J; bases not matched to a gene: 5. CDR3 sequence reads: CASSSGGTGNEKLFF. CDR3 nucleotide sequence: TGCGCCAGCAGCTCTGGGGGGACAGGGAATGAAAAACTGTTTTTT.

The chain uses TRBV20-1 and TRBJ2-7; TRBD2 agrees at 13 bases. The germline CDR1 and CDR2 sequences are DFQATT and SNEGSKA (reference sequence). V lost 5 bases, J lost 5 bases, and 3 bases stayed unmatched. CDR3 length: 13 amino acids. The CDR3 sequence: CSAGGLAGDEQYF. In nucleotides, the CDR3 is TGCAGTGCTGGTGGACTAGCGGGAGACGAGCAGTACTTC.

The genes are TRBV5-1 and TRBJ2-7; 7 bases agree with TRBD1. CDR3 length: 13 amino acids. V dropped 2 bases and J dropped 4; count of bases not matched to a gene: 3. Per the germline V gene, CDR1 is SGHRS and CDR2 is YFSETQ. CDR3 nucleotide sequence: TGCGCCAGCAGCTTCCAGGGGGTGTACGAGCAGTACTTC. Translation: CASSFQGVYEQYF.

The V gene is TRBV6-1, the J gene TRBJ1-1, with D possibly being TRBD1 (6 bases). V dropped 3 bases and J dropped 4 bases, with 12 bases sitting between them. In germline, CDR1 is MNHNS, CDR2 SASEGT. The CDR3 spans 14 residues. The CDR3 here is CASSEPGHLTEAFF. CDR3 DNA sequence: TGTGCCAGCAGTGAGCCGGGACATCTCACTGAAGCTTTCTTT.

This chain uses TRBV29-1 with TRBJ2-1; D possibly corresponds to TRBD2 (6 bases). CDR3 length equals 13 residues. Germline CDR1 SQVTM, CDR2 ANQGSEA. With 4 bases removed from V and 9 bases from J, the gap between germline ends came to 16 bases. The CDR3 DNA reads as TGCAGCGTTGGGGAGGCCAAGACGGGTGAGCAGTTCTTC. It yields the protein CSVGEAKTGEQFF.

A remark on this clone: Other DNA sequences from this sample encode an identical CDR3 as well. The chain joins TRBV12-3 or TRBV12-4 to TRBJ1-2; 8 bases line up with TRBD1. The length of the CDR3 is 12 residues. Trimming took 4 bases from V and 6 from J; bases not matched to a gene: 1. In DNA form, the CDR3 reads TGTGCCAGCAGTTCGACAGGGGATGGCTACACCTTC. It codes for CASSSTGDGYTF.

This clone turned up a few times. The chain recombines TRBV5-5 with TRBJ2-7, with D possibly matching TRBD2 (6 bases). Germline CDR1 SGHKS, CDR2 YYEKEE (reference sequence). This CDR3 region has 15 residues. V shed 0 bases and J shed 0 bases, with 10 bases lying between them. The CDR3 loop is CASSLGLGSSYEQYF. The CDR3 DNA sequence: TGTGCCAGCAGCTTGGGACTAGGGAGCTCCTACGAGCAGTACTTC. Using reference TRBV5-5 and TRBJ2-7 for the parts outside the CDR3, the full variable domain is DAGVTQSPTHLIKTRGQQVTLRCSPISGHKSVSWYQQVLGQGPQFIFQYYEKEERGRGNFPDRFSARQFPNYSSELNVNALLLGDSALYLCASSLGLGSSYEQYFGPGTRLTVT.